This T cell receptor beta chain was recorded in a study of T-cell reconstitution after alpha-beta-depleted transplantation in children. This clonotype came up many times. Unique molecular identifiers were built into the TCRbeta library. TCRdb fed the PCR reads into MiXCR, producing one record per CDR3 protein. The profile shows about 70,000 distinct CDR3 sequences, under 13% of them singletons. J gave up 2 bases and V 2 bases, and 4 bases lay outside the gene matches. This CDR3 comprises 16 residues. The material was PBMCs, obtained before TCRalphabeta/CD19-depleted stem cell transplant. The chain has TRBV12-3 or TRBV12-4 and TRBJ2-2, with 8 bases fitting TRBD1. This TCR came from a boy younger than 18 with acute myeloid leukemia, due to receive a stem cell transplant. The CDR3 loop reads CASSLFRGRNTGELFF. The CDR3, as DNA: TGTGCCAGCAGTTTATTCAGGGGGCGCAACACCGGGGAGCTGTTTTTT.